This T cell receptor (beta chain) was found in a study of T cell responses to AZD1222 COVID-19 vaccine (dated by TCRdb to the early 2020s). A note on the overall study: A total of 230 to 250 trial participants underwent TCR sequencing, of whom some 210 received two doses of AZD1222 and some 26 received two doses of the MenACWY control vaccine. Trial participants were enrolled by age into 18-55, 56-69 and 70-plus year subgroups, with around 150, 28 and 57 TCR-sequenced participants respectively.

What the time point label conveys for this sample: about 28 days (+/-7) after the second vaccine dose. AZD1222 recipients whose second dose came at about 4 weeks and those whose second dose came at about 12 weeks were combined into one group, since spike-specific TCR depth and breadth did not differ between the two schedules. Samples from vaccinated people were obtained from the UK trials COV001 and COV002, which included a single-blind randomized controlled phase 2/3 trial of AZD1222 (ChAdOx1 nCoV-19) in healthy adults. For TCRbeta chain sequencing, PBMC samples from trial participants were taken at day 0 and at day 28 after the second dose. The CDR3 regions of human TCRbeta chains were subjected to immunosequencing. The authors' analysis ran thus. Repertoire TCRs were matched against a reference library of SARS-CoV-2-specific TCRs generated with the MIRA antigen-specificity platform. Breadth was defined as the fraction of unique TCRs that were SARS-CoV-2-associated, and depth was defined as the fraction of total T cells that were SARS-CoV-2-associated. Using the MIRA data, each spike-specific TCR was assigned both to the spike region to which the TCR was reactive and to a CD4 or CD8 class. Log10-transformed breadth and depth values were compared by one-way ANOVA with Sidak's multiple comparisons tests. The table was pulled from immuneACCESS by TCRdb, which kept in-frame rearrangements only. Such tables lose some clones; where checked, under half of the loss comes from unresolved V genes, and the rest has no known cause. The V and J calls and clone size come from that table; D and trimming were worked out from the DNA. The table for this sample lists about 110,000 clones; roughly 90% of them were counted only once. Clones ranked in the top ten supply about 2.6% of the sample.

The paper as a whole reports these results and caveats: In the small 56-69-year group, the increase in depth fell short of significance, most likely because of low power. Nearly half of unique spike-specific TCRs reportedly recognized epitopes outside regions mutated in the B.1.351 and B.1.1.7 variants. A significant rise in spike-specific TCR breadth and depth was observed after two AZD1222 doses relative to day 0 and relative to MenACWY recipients. Because no day 14 peak-response samples were available, repertoires were characterized only after the peak T cell response. Vaccine-associated CD4 TCRs spanned the whole spike protein, with dominant responses in regions 160-218 and 743-854. Participants were mostly white British and included more females than males, and it was suggested by the authors that clonal diversity may have been underestimated. Conclusions about previously exposed vaccinees were limited because only 6 or 7 AZD1222 recipients were SARS-CoV-2 seropositive at baseline.

Of note for this clone: Its antigen remains undetermined. No base quality values were provided; no much bigger clone lies one nucleotide off.

The germline V gene encodes CDR1 SGHVS and CDR2 FNYEAQ. The junction shows trimming of 5 bases on V and 5 bases on J, and the gene matches do not reach 9 bases of it. The cysteine opens and the phenylalanine closes a CDR3 of 15 amino acids. Of all the DNA, just the CDR3 is kept, 45 bases in frame from base 1. This sample comprised peripheral blood, obtained 28 days after the second AZD1222 dose. This TCR came from an adult who received the AZD1222 COVID-19 vaccine. The chain is made from TRBV7-6 and TRBJ1-5; TRBD1 fits 7 bases in the junction. Read as DNA, the sequence is TGTGCCAGCAGCCCCGGGCCAGGGGGGGATCAGCCCCAGCATTTT. Translated, this is CASSPGPGGDQPQHF.